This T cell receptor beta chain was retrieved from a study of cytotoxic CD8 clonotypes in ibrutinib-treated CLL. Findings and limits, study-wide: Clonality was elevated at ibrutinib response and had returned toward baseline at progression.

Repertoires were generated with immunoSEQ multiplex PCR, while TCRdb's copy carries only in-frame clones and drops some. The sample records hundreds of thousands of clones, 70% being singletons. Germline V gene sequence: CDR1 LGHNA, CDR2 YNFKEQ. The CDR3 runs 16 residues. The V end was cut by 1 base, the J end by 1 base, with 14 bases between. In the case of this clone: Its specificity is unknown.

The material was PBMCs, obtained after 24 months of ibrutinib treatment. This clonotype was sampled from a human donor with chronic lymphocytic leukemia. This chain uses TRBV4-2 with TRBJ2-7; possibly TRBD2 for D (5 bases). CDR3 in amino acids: CASSQGTPDESYEQYF. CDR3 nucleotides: TGTGCCAGCAGCCAAGGGACTCCCGACGAGTCCTACGAGCAGTACTTC.